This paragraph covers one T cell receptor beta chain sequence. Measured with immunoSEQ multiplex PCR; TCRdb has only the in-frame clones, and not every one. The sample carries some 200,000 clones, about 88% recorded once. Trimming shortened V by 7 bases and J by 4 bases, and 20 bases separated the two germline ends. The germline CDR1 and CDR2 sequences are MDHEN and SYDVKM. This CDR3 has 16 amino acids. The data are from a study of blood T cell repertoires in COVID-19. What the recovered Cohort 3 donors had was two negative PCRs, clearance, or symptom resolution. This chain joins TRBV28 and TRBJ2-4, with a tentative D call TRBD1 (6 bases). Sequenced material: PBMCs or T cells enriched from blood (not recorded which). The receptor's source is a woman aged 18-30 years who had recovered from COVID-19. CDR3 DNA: TGTGCCAGCATCGCCCTCGAGGGAACAGGGAAAAACATTCAGTACTTC. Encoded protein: CASIALEGTGKNIQYF.